The 30 T cell receptor beta chains in this list originate from one sample, sequenced in a study of T cells in Graves' hyperthyroidism and ophthalmopathy. Using RNA transcripts as the source, TCR beta CDR3 regions were amplified. TCR CDR3 regions were first amplified by RT-PCR with HTBI primers. TCRdb processed the multiplex PCR reads anew with MiXCR; each CDR3 protein has one entry. This table holds about 550,000 distinct CDR3 sequences, roughly 20% found once. Sequenced: blood. The source is a man between 18 and 35 years old with Graves' hyperthyroidism.

This clonotype was seen many times. The CDR3 here is CASKGIGTEAFF. CDR3 bases: TGTGCCAGCAAGGGGATTGGAACTGAAGCTTTCTTT. The rearrangement joins TRBV6-5 to TRBJ1-1; weak D call: TRBD1 (5 bases). The V gene lost 7 bases and the J gene lost 5 bases, with 11 bases spanning the gap. The V gene's germline CDR1 is MNHEY and CDR2 SVGAGI. This CDR3 has 12 residues.

This clonotype was seen repeatedly, ten times or more. The CDR3 spells CASSLSDGDEAFF. The CDR3 coding sequence is TGTGCCAGCAGCTTATCCGACGGTGATGAAGCTTTCTTT. This chain joins TRBV7-9 and TRBJ1-1; D gene uncertain. The CDR3 has 13 amino acids. The germline CDR1 and CDR2 sequences are SEHNR and FQNEAQ (reference sequence). V lost 2 bases and J 7 bases, leaving 11 bases between the germline ends.

The J gene is TRBJ2-5, the V gene TRBV10-3; 7 bases are a match to TRBD2. With V trimmed by 3 bases and J by 2 bases, 6 bases remained unmatched. The CDR3 covers 15 residues. In germline, CDR1 is ENHRY, CDR2 SYGVKD. The CDR3 reads CAISDSSGAQETQYF. CDR3 bases: TGTGCCATCAGTGATTCCAGCGGGGCACAAGAGACCCAGTACTTC.

This chain links TRBV3-1 with TRBJ1-1; D gene unclear. This CDR3 comprises 14 residues. Per the germline V gene, CDR1 is LGHDT and CDR2 is YNNKEL (reference sequence). Trimming left V 4 bases short and J 0 bases short, with 9 bases between. CDR3 bases: TGTGCCAGCAGCCCGGTTCTCATGAACACTGAAGCTTTCTTT. Protein sequence: CASSPVLMNTEAFF.

This clonotype was detected a few times. This chain joins TRBV15 and TRBJ1-2; 7 bases fit TRBD1. Germline V lookup: CDR1 LNHNV, CDR2 YYDKDF (reference sequence). The CDR3 covers 16 residues. V trimming: 0 bases; J trimming: 5 bases; junction bases outside the gene matches: 9. Here the CDR3 reads CATSRDLTGTAYGYTF. In DNA form, the CDR3 reads TGTGCCACCAGCAGAGATCTCACCGGGACAGCTTATGGCTACACCTTC.

This clonotype appeared a few times. The rearrangement joins TRBV3-1 to TRBJ1-1; D is undetermined. The CDR3 sequence is 14 residues long. Trimming cost V 4 bases and J 1 base, with 10 bases left between them. The germline V gene has CDR1 LGHDT and CDR2 YNNKEL (reference sequence). The CDR3 DNA follows: TGTGCCAGCAGCCCCGCCCGCGGGAACACTGAAGCTTTCTTT. It is translated as CASSPARGNTEAFF. Combining the CDR3 with reference TRBV3-1 and TRBJ1-1 gives the whole variable domain DTAVSQTPKYLVTQMGNDKSIKCEQNLGHDTMYWYKQDSKKFLKIMFSYNNKELIINETVPNRFSPKSPDKAHLNLHINSLELGDSAVYFCASSPARGNTEAFFGQGTRLTVV.

The CDR3 bases are TGCAGTGCTAGAGATCCCCGACTCGGTGAAAAACTGTTTTTT. It translates to CSARDPRLGEKLFF. The chain recombines TRBV20-1 with TRBJ1-4; no definite D call. CDR3 length: 14 amino acids. CDR1 and CDR2 from the germline V gene are DFQATT and SNEGSKA (reference sequence). Trimming removed 0 bases at V and 7 bases at J, with 12 bases between.

This sequence joins TRBV6-2 or TRBV6-3 and TRBJ2-7; no clear D gene. The length of the CDR3 is 15 residues. V was pared by 0 bases and J by 1 base, with 10 bases between. Germline V gives CDR1 MNHEY, CDR2 SVGEGT. The CDR3 reads CASSYSRVVSYEQYF. The CDR3 DNA sequence: TGTGCCAGCAGTTACTCAAGGGTTGTATCCTACGAGCAGTACTTC.

This clonotype was seen more than once but under ten times. CDR3 protein: CAWSAGHASTGNTIYF. For the CDR3, the DNA is TGTGCCTGGAGTGCCGGACACGCTTCAACTGGAAACACCATATATTTT. The chain carries TRBV30 and TRBJ1-3; D is possibly TRBD1 (5 bases). Trimming stripped 1 base from V and 2 bases from J, with 15 bases between. This CDR3 has 16 amino acids. Germline V gives CDR1 GTSNPN, CDR2 SVGIG (reference sequence).

The chain is built from TRBV10-3 and TRBJ2-7; TRBD1 might be the D (6 bases). CDR1 and CDR2 (germline): ENHRY, SYGVKD. CDR3 length: 14 amino acids. Deletions cut 6 bases from V and 5 bases from J, with 17 bases between. The CDR3 bases are TGTGCCATCAGGGACGGGACATCGGGACACGAGCAGTACTTC. Translating gives CAIRDGTSGHEQYF.

The CDR3 DNA follows: TGTGCCAGCAGTTTTATGACAGGGGGGTTTGGCTACACCTTC. Translating gives CASSFMTGGFGYTF. The V gene is TRBV12-3 or TRBV12-4, the J gene TRBJ1-2, with 9 bases that match TRBD1. The CDR3 is 14 residues long. The V and J ends lost 3 bases and 7 bases, in that order; junction bases with no gene match: 6.

This clonotype came up many times. This chain joins TRBV29-1 and TRBJ2-4; 10 bases match TRBD1. Trimming at V came to 8 bases and at J to 6 bases, leaving 7 bases not matched to a gene. CDR1 and CDR2 from the germline V gene are SQVTM and ANQGSEA. The CDR3 totals 13 residues. The CDR3, as DNA: TGCAGCATACGACAGGGGGCAGGAAACATTCAGTACTTC. It encodes CSIRQGAGNIQYF. Variable domain in full (rest from reference TRBV29-1 and TRBJ2-4): SAVISQKPSRDICQRGTSLTIQCQVDSQVTMMFWYRQQPGQSLTLIATANQGSEATYESGFVIDKFPISRPNLTFSTLTVSNMSPEDSSIYLCSIRQGAGNIQYFGAGTRLSVL.

The table lists this clonotype with many counts. The chain combines TRBV6-1 with TRBJ1-3; no clear D gene. V was cut by 6 bases and J by 2 bases, with 17 bases left in between. This CDR3 is built from 16 residues. Germline V gene data show CDR1 as MNHNS and CDR2 as SASEGT. The CDR3 region is CASRFRRPGTGNTIYF. The CDR3 bases are TGTGCCAGCAGGTTTAGACGGCCCGGTACTGGAAACACCATATATTTT.

V usage is TRBV5-1 and J usage is TRBJ1-3; D may be TRBD1 (5 bases). V dropped 0 bases and J dropped 4 bases, with 11 bases sitting between them. The CDR3 spans 15 residues. Germline CDR1 is SGHRS and CDR2 is YFSETQ. The CDR3 region is CASSLAQGKGNTIYF. CDR3 bases: TGCGCCAGCAGCTTGGCCCAGGGCAAGGGAAACACCATATATTTT.

This clonotype came up a few times. The rearrangement links TRBV20-1 to TRBJ2-2, with TRBD2 identical over 9 bases. Trimming took 6 bases from V and 0 from J; bases not matched to a gene: 8. Per germline, CDR1 DFQATT and CDR2 SNEGSKA (reference sequence). The CDR3 spans 16 residues. CDR3 DNA sequence: TGCAGTGCCCCGATGGCGGGGGGGCCGAACACCGGGGAGCTGTTTTTT. It yields the protein CSAPMAGGPNTGELFF.

This clonotype was seen more than once but under ten times. V is TRBV4-1 and J is TRBJ1-5, with D unresolved. The CDR3 runs 16 residues. V was cut by 1 base and J by 0 bases, with 10 bases left in between. Per germline, CDR1 MGHRA and CDR2 YSYEKL. DNA of the CDR3: TGCGCCAGCAGCCAAGGGTTGGACTTTAGCAATCAGCCCCAGCATTTT. The encoded protein is CASSQGLDFSNQPQHF.

In this sample, this clonotype turned up many times. The chain carries TRBV7-9 and TRBJ1-1, with unresolved D. The CDR3 is made up of 13 amino acids. The V gene's germline CDR1 is SEHNR and CDR2 FQNEAQ (reference sequence). The V gene lost 5 bases and the J gene lost 6 bases, with 13 bases spanning the gap. CDR3 region: CASSIIPGPEAFF. CDR3 nucleotide sequence: TGTGCCAGCAGCATTATACCTGGCCCTGAAGCTTTCTTT.

The chain employs TRBV20-1 and TRBJ1-5; no firm D call. Trimming shortened V by 3 bases and J by 0 bases, and 12 bases separated the two germline ends. Germline V lookup: CDR1 DFQATT, CDR2 SNEGSKA (reference sequence). The CDR3 spans 15 residues. The CDR3 sequence is CSASPVPVSNQPQHF. CDR3 sequence (DNA): TGCAGTGCTAGTCCGGTGCCAGTTAGCAATCAGCCCCAGCATTTT.

This clonotype was recorded many times. The chain couples TRBV12-3 or TRBV12-4 to TRBJ2-7; 9 bases map to TRBD1. The junction had 6 bases not matched to a gene; V was cut back by 8 bases and J by 1 base. CDR3 length equals 14 residues. The CDR3 DNA reads as TGTGCCAGCTCGACAGGGGGAAATTCCTACGAGCAGTACTTC. This sequence encodes CASSTGGNSYEQYF.

This clonotype was detected many times. The chain combines TRBV28 with TRBJ1-1; the D gene is possibly TRBD1 (6 bases). The V gene's germline CDR1 is MDHEN and CDR2 SYDVKM. V was cut by 2 bases and J by 0 bases, with 19 bases left in between. The CDR3 totals 18 residues. The CDR3 is CASSLGIGRGTMNTEAFF. DNA for the CDR3: TGTGCCAGCAGTTTAGGCATAGGAAGGGGGACCATGAACACTGAAGCTTTCTTT.

The CDR3 loop is CASSLRDNVGYEQYF. The CDR3 DNA is TGTGCCAGCAGTTTAAGGGATAACGTGGGCTACGAGCAGTACTTC. V is TRBV12-3 or TRBV12-4 and J is TRBJ2-7; D is ambiguous. The CDR3 covers 15 residues. Trimming stripped 2 bases from V and 3 bases from J, with 14 bases between.

In this sample, this clonotype turned up many times. The rearrangement joins TRBV28 to TRBJ2-7; maybe TRBD1 (5 bases). V was pared by 2 bases and J by 1 base, with 9 bases between. CDR3 length equals 14 residues. Germline CDR1 is MDHEN and CDR2 is SYDVKM. The CDR3 nucleotides are TGTGCCAGCAGTTTAGGGTCAGGGTCCTACGAGCAGTACTTC. This translates into CASSLGSGSYEQYF. Complete variable domain (other parts from reference TRBV28 and TRBJ2-7): DVKVTQSSRYLVKRTGEKVFLECVQDMDHENMFWYRQDPGLGLRLIYFSYDVKMKEKGDIPEGYSVSREKKERFSLILESASTNQTSMYLCASSLGSGSYEQYFGPGTRLTVT.

The V and J genes are TRBV28 and TRBJ1-5, with TRBD1 as a possible D gene (5 bases). The CDR3 is 15 amino acids. V lost 8 bases, J lost 0 bases, and 14 bases lay in between. CDR1 MDHEN and CDR2 SYDVKM come from the germline V gene. Here the CDR3 DNA reads TGTGCCAGCTCTCGACAGTTCAATAGCAATCAGCCCCAGCATTTT. Translated, it gives CASSRQFNSNQPQHF.

This clonotype was observed a few times. This rearrangement joins TRBV5-1 to TRBJ2-7, with D uncertain. Trimming removed 0 bases at V and 4 bases at J, with 8 bases between. Germline assignment: CDR1 SGHRS and CDR2 YFSETQ. CDR3 length: 13 amino acids. The CDR3 loop is CASSLVDGYEQYF. CDR3 coding DNA: TGCGCCAGCAGCTTGGTTGACGGTTACGAGCAGTACTTC.

This clonotype was found many times. The chain's CDR3 is CASSATGVPNQPQHF. The CDR3, as DNA: TGTGCCAGCAGCGCTACAGGGGTCCCTAATCAGCCCCAGCATTTT. This chain uses TRBV9 with TRBJ1-5; 7 bases match TRBD1. The V segment lost 3 bases and the J segment 4 bases; nucleotides outside the gene matches: 7. The CDR3 totals 15 residues. The V gene's germline CDR1 is SGDLS and CDR2 YYNGEE.

This clonotype has ten or more counts. The genes are TRBV12-3 or TRBV12-4 and TRBJ2-7, with a possible D match to TRBD2 (5 bases). This CDR3 is built from 16 residues. The germline V and J ends were trimmed by 5 bases and 0 bases, with 17 bases remaining between them. The CDR3 DNA follows: TGTGCCAGCAGTACCCAAGTGAGGGAGAGCTCCTACGAGCAGTACTTC. Encoded protein: CASSTQVRESSYEQYF.

This clonotype was recorded a few times. This chain's CDR3 is CSVEENSPTYEQYF. The CDR3 DNA reads as TGCAGCGTTGAAGAAAATTCGCCAACCTACGAGCAGTACTTC. The chain links TRBV29-1 to TRBJ2-7, with D unclear. Germline CDR1 reads SQVTM; CDR2 reads ANQGSEA. Trimming left V 0 bases short and J 2 bases short, with 11 bases between. The CDR3 has 14 amino acids.

The table lists this clonotype with a few counts. The V and J genes are TRBV11-2 and TRBJ1-6, with D perhaps matching TRBD1 (5 bases). V shed 1 base and J shed 6 bases, with 7 bases lying between them. The length of the CDR3 is 14 residues. Germline lookup yields CDR1 SGHAT and CDR2 FQNNGV. The chain's CDR3 is CASSLGTINSPLHF. The CDR3 DNA reads TGTGCCAGCAGCTTAGGGACAATTAATTCACCCCTCCACTTT. The full variable domain, completed using reference TRBV11-2 and TRBJ1-6, is EAGVAQSPRYKIIEKRQSVAFWCNPISGHATLYWYQQILGQGPKLLIQFQNNGVVDDSQLPKDRFSAERLKGVDSTLKIQPAKLEDSAVYLCASSLGTINSPLHFGNGTRLTVT.

This clonotype was picked up many times. The chain has TRBV12-3 or TRBV12-4 and TRBJ2-5; 8 bases match TRBD1. Germline trimming cut 6 bases from V and 5 bases from J; bases unmatched to any gene: 8. The CDR3 totals 14 residues. The CDR3 protein is CASSRTGWMETQYF. The CDR3 DNA is TGTGCCAGCAGCCGGACAGGGTGGATGGAGACCCAGTACTTC.

Ten or more counts support this clonotype. This rearrangement joins TRBV6-7 to TRBJ2-5, with D uncertain. TRBV6-7 is flagged as an ORF with uncertain function. The CDR3 totals 14 residues. The germline V and J ends were trimmed by 3 bases and 0 bases, with 8 bases remaining between them. This chain's CDR3 is CASSYWVYQETQYF. CDR3 coding DNA: TGTGCCAGCAGTTATTGGGTATACCAAGAGACCCAGTACTTC.